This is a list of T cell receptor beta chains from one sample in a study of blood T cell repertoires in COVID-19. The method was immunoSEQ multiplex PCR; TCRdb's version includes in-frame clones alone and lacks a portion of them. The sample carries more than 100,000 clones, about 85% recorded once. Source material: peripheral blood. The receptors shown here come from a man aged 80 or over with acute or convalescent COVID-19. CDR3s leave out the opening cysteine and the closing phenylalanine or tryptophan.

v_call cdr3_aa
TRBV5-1 ASSLAGRTEAF
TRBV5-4 ASSLRSGGIEETQY
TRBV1 TSGWRRSSYNEQF
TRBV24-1 ATSDSRTAGETQY
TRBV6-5 ASSRTENTEAF
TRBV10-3 AISETLAGDYEQY
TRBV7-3 ASSSPDRGIYGYT
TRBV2 ASKETSGSAYNEQF
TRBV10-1 ASSAARGGGHNEQF
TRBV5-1 ASSLASGATDTQY
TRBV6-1 ASSDGTESNQPQH
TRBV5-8 ASTIPSPGLSTDTQY
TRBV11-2 ASSSYRVTEAF
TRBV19 ASSKALRDIGTDTQY
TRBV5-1 ASSPGGQGELQETQY
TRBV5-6 ASSLLDDLSEAF
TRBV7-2 ASSLGPGQGRTDTQY
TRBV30 AWSVDRTSGNTIY
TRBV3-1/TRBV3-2 ASRITRGGTEAF
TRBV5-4 ASSPSSTGGYEQY
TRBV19 ASSGQGRGWGYT
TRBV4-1 ASSQDPRGSEKLF
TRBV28 ASSPWTVSNQPQH
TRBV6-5 AAGLAEYNEQF
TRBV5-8 ASSPHPGLAGVGNTDTQY
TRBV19 ASSISGYNNYGYT
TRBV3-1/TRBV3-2 ASSQDIQGAAF
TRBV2 ASSEDTFPDTQY
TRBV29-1 SAKDRGRHETQY
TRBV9 ASSVVGTSREQY
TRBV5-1 ASSVQGGAGEKLF
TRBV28 ASSLPGGSSYNEQF
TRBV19 ASRTYEKLF
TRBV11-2 ASSPEGPGTEAF
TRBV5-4 ASSLRARTGDRYGYT
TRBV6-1 ASSEAQLGGGGYT
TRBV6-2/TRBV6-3 ASSSPHRGARGYT
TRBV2 ASSGTGRDQPQH
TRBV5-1 ASSLVTASYEQY
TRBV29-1 SVSRGGPRSYEQY
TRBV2 ASKAGPGEQF
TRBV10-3 AISGTSDRGSQETQY
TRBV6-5 ASSTNTGGYT
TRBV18 ASSPIVGLRNTIY
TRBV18 ASSPGQLRTGELF
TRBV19 ASVGGFGYEQY
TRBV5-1 ASSLVGARGTEAF
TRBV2 ASGSRGSYEQY
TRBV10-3 AISESTGSGTEAF
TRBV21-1 ASSERAGEPPETQY
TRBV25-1 ASIRGGAAEAF
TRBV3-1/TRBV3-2 ASRPSEMGNTEAF
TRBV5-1 ASSQQGIPDTQY
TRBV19 ASSPTDGQGFRQPQH